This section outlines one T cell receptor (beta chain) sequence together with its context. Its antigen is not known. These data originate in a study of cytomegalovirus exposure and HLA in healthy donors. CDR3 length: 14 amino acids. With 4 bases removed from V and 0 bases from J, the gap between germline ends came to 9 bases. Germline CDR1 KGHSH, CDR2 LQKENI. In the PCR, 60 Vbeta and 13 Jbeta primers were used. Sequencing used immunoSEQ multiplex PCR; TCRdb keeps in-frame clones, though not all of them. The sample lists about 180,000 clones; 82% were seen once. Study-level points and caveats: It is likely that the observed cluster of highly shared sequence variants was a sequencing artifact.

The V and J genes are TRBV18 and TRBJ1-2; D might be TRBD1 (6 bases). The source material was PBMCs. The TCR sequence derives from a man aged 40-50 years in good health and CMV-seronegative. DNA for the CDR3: TGTGCCAGCTCACTTAACAGGGCTAACTATGGCTACACCTTC. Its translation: CASSLNRANYGYTF.